One T cell receptor (beta chain) is described in this entry. The sample belongs to a study of CD8+ T cells in alopecia areata. Extracted RNA was reverse transcribed, and the resulting cDNA served as sequencing template. Sequenced by immunoSEQ multiplex PCR; TCRdb stores in-frame clones only, minus some. The table lists roughly 150,000 clones, around 87% of them singletons. Germline V CDR1 and CDR2: PRHDT, FYEKMQ (reference sequence). The CDR3 is 11 residues long. V lost 4 bases to trimming and J lost 4 bases, with 2 bases between them. The receptor was isolated from a human donor with alopecia areata. The chain recombines TRBV13 with TRBJ2-1; D not certain. Source: CD8+ T cells sorted from blood, taken at week 0. In DNA form, the CDR3 reads TGTGCCAGCAGCTCTTACAATGAGCAGTTCTTC. Translated: CASSSYNEQFF.